The following is a TCR beta chain sequence with its context. What it binds is not known. Use of 60 Vbeta and 13 Jbeta primers characterized the PCR. Libraries were prepared by immunoSEQ multiplex PCR; TCRdb keeps only in-frame clonotypes and omits some of them. The sample lists under 150,000 clones; over 70% were seen once. The sample is drawn from a study of cytomegalovirus exposure and HLA in healthy donors. Regarding the study as a whole: Later analysis identified a missense DCLRE1C variant that was linked to TCR beta V- and J-gene trimming.

Germline-derived CDR1 and CDR2 are MNHEY and SVGAGI. The CDR3 extends over 14 amino acids. V was cut by 3 bases and J by 4 bases, with 13 bases left in between. Source material: PBMCs. The rearrangement links TRBV6-5 to TRBJ2-7, with TRBD2 as a possible D gene (6 bases). This TCR was sampled from a woman aged 35 to 49 in good health and CMV-seronegative. In DNA form, the CDR3 reads TGTGCCAGCAGTTATGCGGAGGGCAATTACGAGCAGTACTTC. Translating it yields CASSYAEGNYEQYF.